One T cell receptor beta chain is described in this entry. Antigen unknown. For TCR beta, libraries came from iRepertoire HTBI primers and Arm-PCR of CDR3 regions. TCRdb reprocessed the multiplex PCR reads with MiXCR, giving one entry per CDR3 protein. Of roughly 430,000 distinct CDR3 sequences in the sample, roughly 21% were seen once. This specimen comes from a study of regulatory T cells in long-lasting Graves disease. Study-wide results and caveats: Examination was confined to peripheral blood, excluding thyroid tissue. Sharing of public clonotypes was greater in persistent patients (about 3,000) than in new patients (around 880).

CDR3 length: 14 amino acids. Trimming removed 2 bases from V and 7 bases from J; junction bases left unmatched: 5. Germline loops: CDR1 GTSNPN, CDR2 SVGIG (reference sequence). Time point described: persistent/refractory GD, antithyroid drugs over 5 years with positive TRAb. Making the TCR library involved RNA that had been extracted from PBMCs. The sequenced sample was peripheral blood mononuclear cells (PBMCs), obtained when the disease was refractory, from a patient treated with antithyroid drugs. This chain links TRBV30 with TRBJ1-4; TRBD1 aligns across 9 bases. The sequence was obtained from a female donor with Graves disease. The CDR3 DNA follows: TGTGCCTGGAGTTTTGGACAGGGGATTGAAAAACTGTTTTTT. It translates to CAWSFGQGIEKLFF.